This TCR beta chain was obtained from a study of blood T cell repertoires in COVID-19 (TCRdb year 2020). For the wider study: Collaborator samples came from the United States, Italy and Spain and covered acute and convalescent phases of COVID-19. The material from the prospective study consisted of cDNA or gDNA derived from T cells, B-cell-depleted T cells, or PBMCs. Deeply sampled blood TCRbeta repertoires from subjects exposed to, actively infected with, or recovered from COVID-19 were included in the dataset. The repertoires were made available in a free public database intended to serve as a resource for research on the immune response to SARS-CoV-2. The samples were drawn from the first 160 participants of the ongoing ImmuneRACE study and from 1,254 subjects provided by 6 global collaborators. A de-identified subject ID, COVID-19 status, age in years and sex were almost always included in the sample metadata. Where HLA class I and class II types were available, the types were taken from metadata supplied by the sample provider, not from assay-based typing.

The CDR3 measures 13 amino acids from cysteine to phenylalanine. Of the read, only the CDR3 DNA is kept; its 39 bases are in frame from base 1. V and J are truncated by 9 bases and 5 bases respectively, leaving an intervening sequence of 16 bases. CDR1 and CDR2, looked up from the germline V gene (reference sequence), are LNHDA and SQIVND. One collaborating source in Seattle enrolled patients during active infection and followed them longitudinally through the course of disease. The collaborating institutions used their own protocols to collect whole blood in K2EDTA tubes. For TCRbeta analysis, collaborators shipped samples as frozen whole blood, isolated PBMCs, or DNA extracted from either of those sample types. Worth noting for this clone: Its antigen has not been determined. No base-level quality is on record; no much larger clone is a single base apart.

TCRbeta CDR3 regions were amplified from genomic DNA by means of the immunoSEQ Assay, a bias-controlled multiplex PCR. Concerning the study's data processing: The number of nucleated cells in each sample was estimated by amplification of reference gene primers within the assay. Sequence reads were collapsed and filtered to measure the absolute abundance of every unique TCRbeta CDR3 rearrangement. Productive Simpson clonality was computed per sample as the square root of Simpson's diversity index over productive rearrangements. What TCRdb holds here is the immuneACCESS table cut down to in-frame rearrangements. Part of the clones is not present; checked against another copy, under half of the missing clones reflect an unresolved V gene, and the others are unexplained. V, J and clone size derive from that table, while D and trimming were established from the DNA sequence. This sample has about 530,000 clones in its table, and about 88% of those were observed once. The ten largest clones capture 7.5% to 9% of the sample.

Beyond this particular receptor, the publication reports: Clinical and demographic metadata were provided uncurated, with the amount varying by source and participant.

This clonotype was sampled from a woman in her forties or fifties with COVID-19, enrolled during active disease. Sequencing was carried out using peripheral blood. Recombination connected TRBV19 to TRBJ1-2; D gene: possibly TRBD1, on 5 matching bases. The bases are TGTGCCAGCTCTGCCCGGGGGGGTTATGGCTACACCTTC. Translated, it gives CASSARGGYGYTF.